This TCR beta chain was recorded in a study of naive and memory T cell subsets. Overall study results and limits: Clonotypes here are unpaired alpha or beta chain sequences. Over 85% of naive TCR sequences appeared only once, unlike memory subsets. Naive repertoires, especially CD8, held a few larger clonotypes, possibly memory cells re-expressing CD45RA. Naive and memory repertoire findings lacked a ground truth for validation.

Germline V lookup: CDR1 MNHEY, CDR2 SVGEGT. This CDR3 contains 14 residues. V was pared by 0 bases and J by 3 bases, with 2 bases of the junction left unmatched. An equimolar mix of two oligonucleotides served as the beta constant-region primer for TRBC1 and TRBC2. Nested alpha and beta constant-region primers with the SP2 primer drove four PCR rounds on ligated cDNA. MiXCR, applied by TCRdb to the UMI-ligation and nested PCR reads, yields one record per CDR3 protein. Of about 100,000 distinct CDR3 sequences listed, 14% are singletons. Four subsets defined by CD45RA and CD27 were sorted after CD3, CD4, CD8 and live/dead staining. As to this clonotype: Its antigen is still unknown.

The chain couples TRBV6-2 or TRBV6-3 to TRBJ2-7, with TRBD2 identical over 7 bases. This clonotype was sampled from a human donor in good health. Sequencing input: naive CD8+ T cells from blood. In DNA form, the CDR3 reads TGTGCCAGCAGTTACTCGACTAGCTACTACGAGCAGTACTTC. It yields the protein CASSYSTSYYEQYF.